What follows are 21 T cell receptor beta chains derived from one specimen sequenced in a study of T cells in Graves' hyperthyroidism and ophthalmopathy. Using RNA transcripts as the source, TCR beta CDR3 regions were amplified. HTBI primers were the set used in a first-round RT-PCR of the TCR CDR3. MiXCR, run by TCRdb on the multiplex PCR reads, gives a single entry per CDR3 protein. The sample carries roughly 580,000 distinct CDR3 sequences, around 42% recorded once. Material: peripheral blood or thyroid tissue (not recorded which). These receptors were taken from a woman in her late teens or twenties with Graves' hyperthyroidism.

There are many counts of this clonotype. CDR3 sequence reads: CSVAKDTEETQYF. The DNA of the CDR3 is TGCAGCGTTGCAAAAGATACGGAAGAGACCCAGTACTTC. The chain links TRBV29-1 to TRBJ2-5; D is uncertain. The germline V gene has CDR1 SQVTM and CDR2 ANQGSEA. The CDR3 sequence is 13 residues long. V lost 4 bases, J lost 3 bases, and 12 bases lay in between. The full variable domain, its missing parts supplied by reference TRBV29-1 and TRBJ2-5, is SAVISQKPSRDICQRGTSLTIQCQVDSQVTMMFWYRQQPGQSLTLIATANQGSEATYESGFVIDKFPISRPNLTFSTLTVSNMSPEDSSIYLCSVAKDTEETQYFGPGTRLLVL.

Concerning this clonotype: Since a much larger clone is just one base distant, this may be a read error. The V call is TRBV10-3, the J call TRBJ1-1, with D possibly being TRBD1 (5 bases). Trimming stripped 8 bases from V and 11 bases from J, with 15 bases between. Germline lookup yields CDR1 ENHRY and CDR2 SYGVKD. This CDR3 region has 11 residues. CDR3 DNA: TGTGCCATCGGCGTGGGGCTCGGTGCTTTCTTT. It specifies CAIGVGLGAFF.

In its sample, this clonotype was seen many times. The J gene is TRBJ1-6, the V gene TRBV7-2, with a weak D call TRBD1 (6 bases). Germline V gives CDR1 SGHTA, CDR2 FQGNSA. CDR3 length: 14 amino acids. Trimming took 4 bases from V and 7 from J, leaving 11 bases between them. CDR3 sequence: CASSWGPGNSPLHF. The DNA for the CDR3 is TGTGCCAGCAGCTGGGGGCCAGGGAATTCACCCCTCCACTTT.

The rearrangement uses TRBV15 and TRBJ1-2; TRBD1 matches at 11 bases. The CDR3 is made up of 17 amino acids. Germline CDR1 and CDR2: LNHNV and YYDKDF (reference sequence). J gave up 2 bases and V 3 bases, and 8 bases lay outside the gene matches. The CDR3 DNA reads as TGTGCCACCAGCAGGGACAAATGGACAGGGGGCAACTATGGCTACACCTTC. Its translation: CATSRDKWTGGNYGYTF.

This chain links TRBV10-3 with TRBJ2-5, with a weak D call TRBD2 (6 bases). The V gene lost 11 bases and the J gene lost 5 bases, with 18 bases spanning the gap. The CDR3 loop spans 13 amino acids. In germline, CDR1 is ENHRY, CDR2 SYGVKD. CDR3 nucleotides: TGTGCCGCAAAGAGACGGGAGATCGAGACCCAGTACTTC. Protein sequence: CAAKRREIETQYF.

About this clonotype itself: The CDR3 end shows no conserved phenylalanine or tryptophan, and so a read error is likely. The chain combines TRBV6-1 with TRBJ1-5; D not certain. V lost 7 bases, J lost 5 bases, and 12 bases lay in between. The CDR3 covers 13 residues. CDR1 MNHNS and CDR2 SASEGT come from the germline V gene. The CDR3, as DNA: TGTGCCAGCATGGCGTTAACGCATCAGCCCCAGCATCTT. Its translation is CASMALTHQPQHL.

This clonotype was seen only a few times. The CDR3 here is CASSQVIENTEAFF. DNA of the CDR3: TGCGCCAGCAGCCAAGTAATCGAGAACACTGAAGCTTTCTTT. The chain links TRBV5-1 to TRBJ1-1; D is uncertain. The CDR3 contains 14 residues. Per germline, CDR1 SGHRS and CDR2 YFSETQ. V lost 4 bases, J lost 1 base, and 11 bases lay in between.

The J gene is TRBJ1-2, the V gene TRBV7-9, with no clear D. Germline assignment: CDR1 SEHNR and CDR2 FQNEAQ (reference sequence). The CDR3 is made up of 15 amino acids. The germline V and J ends were trimmed by 5 bases and 4 bases, with 17 bases remaining between them. As DNA, the CDR3 is TGTGCCAGCAGCCAAGATCTAGTACAGCCCTATGGCTACACCTTC. Amino acid sequence: CASSQDLVQPYGYTF.

This clonotype has at least ten counts. The V gene is TRBV7-9, the J gene TRBJ2-5; D ambiguous. The germline gives CDR1 SEHNR, CDR2 FQNEAQ (reference sequence). The V end was cut by 0 bases, the J end by 2 bases, with 1 base between. The CDR3 consists of 12 residues. The CDR3 coding sequence is TGTGCCAGCAGCTTAGCGCAAGAGACCCAGTACTTC. Its protein product is CASSLAQETQYF.

A note on this clonotype: Because the CDR3 is missing its conserved closing phenylalanine or tryptophan, this is likely a read error. The rearrangement joins TRBV12-3 or TRBV12-4 to TRBJ1-1; TRBD1 agrees at 7 bases. The CDR3 covers 15 residues. Losses at the gene ends were 3 bases for V and 1 base for J; bases not matched to a gene: 5. CDR3: CASSLEGAGNTEAFL. DNA for the CDR3: TGTGCCAGCAGTTTGGAGGGGGCAGGGAACACTGAAGCTTTCCTT.

In its sample, this clonotype was seen many times. The chain combines TRBV12-3 or TRBV12-4 with TRBJ2-7; D is perhaps TRBD2 (6 bases). The length of the CDR3 is 13 residues. V lost 7 bases, J lost 2 bases, and 12 bases lay in between. Here the CDR3 reads CASMGREAYEQYF. CDR3 DNA sequence: TGTGCCAGCATGGGCAGGGAGGCCTACGAGCAGTACTTC.

This clonotype turned up a few times. The DNA of the CDR3 is TGTGCCAGCTCTCCCGGGACATGGCTTGGCTACACCTTC. This translates into CASSPGTWLGYTF. The chain recombines TRBV25-1 with TRBJ1-2; possible D gene TRBD1, 6 bases. Trimming cost V 8 bases and J 7 bases, with 17 bases left between them. This CDR3 region has 13 residues. Germline values: CDR1 MGHDK, CDR2 SYGVNS.

The V and J genes are TRBV7-2 and TRBJ1-5; 7 bases align to TRBD1. CDR1 and CDR2 (germline): SGHTA, FQGNSA. The CDR3 spans 18 residues. V trimming: 1 base; J trimming: 0 bases; junction bases outside the gene matches: 9. In DNA form, the CDR3 reads TGTGCCAGCAGCTTAGAAGGACACAGGGGATATAGCAATCAGCCCCAGCATTTT. It codes for CASSLEGHRGYSNQPQHF.

V and J are TRBV24-1 and TRBJ1-2, with D perhaps matching TRBD1 (6 bases). The CDR3 runs to 13 residues. CDR1 is KGHDR and CDR2 is SFDVKD in the germline V gene. With 7 bases removed from V and 8 bases from J, the gap between germline ends came to 16 bases. CDR3: CATRGDTGSGYTF. CDR3 coding DNA: TGTGCCACCAGGGGGGACACCGGCTCGGGCTACACCTTC.

In its sample, this clonotype was seen once. Just one base apart from a much larger clone, this may be a read error. The rearrangement uses TRBV7-9 and TRBJ1-2, with TRBD1 as a possible D gene (5 bases). The CDR3 has 16 residues. Germline V gene lookup returns CDR1 SEHNR and CDR2 FQNEAQ (reference sequence). The germline V and J ends were trimmed by 3 bases and 0 bases, with 14 bases remaining between them. CDR3 DNA: TGTGCCAGCAGCTTCTCGGGGGGACTGCCTAACTATGGCTACACCTTC. Translating it yields CASSFSGGLPNYGYTF.

This clonotype appeared many times. The chain carries TRBV10-3 and TRBJ2-7; the match to TRBD2 covers 13 bases. The germline gives CDR1 ENHRY, CDR2 SYGVKD. CDR3 size: 13 residues. V lost 7 bases to trimming and J lost 6 bases; unmatched junction nucleotides: 3. The CDR3 DNA follows: TGTGCCATCACCGGACTAGCGGGAGCCGAGCAGTACTTC. It specifies CAITGLAGAEQYF.

There are many counts of this clonotype. The rearrangement joins TRBV7-9 to TRBJ2-5, with D unclear. Germline CDR1 SEHNR, CDR2 FQNEAQ (reference sequence). CDR3 length: 14 amino acids. Trimming took 5 bases from V and 5 from J, leaving 15 bases between them. CDR3 DNA: TGTGCCAGCAGCCCGTCGCATGGGCAGGAGACCCAGTACTTC. Protein sequence: CASSPSHGQETQYF.

Concerning this clonotype itself: A much larger clone differs from this one at a single base, so this may be a read error. Without the conserved terminal phenylalanine or tryptophan, this CDR3 likely stems from a read error. The CDR3 DNA follows: TGTGCCAGCCGTAGCGGGAACAAAGAGACCCAGTACGTC. It is translated as CASRSGNKETQYV. The V and J genes are TRBV7-2 and TRBJ2-5; TRBD2 agrees at 8 bases. V shed 8 bases and J 3 bases; nucleotides not matched to a gene: 5. Germline values: CDR1 SGHTA, CDR2 FQGNSA. The CDR3 runs to 13 residues.

This clonotype was seen once. This chain links TRBV20-1 with TRBJ2-5; 8 bases line up with TRBD2. Trimming at V came to 0 bases and at J to 5 bases, leaving 11 bases not matched to a gene. This CDR3 region has 16 residues. CDR1 is DFQATT, CDR2 SNEGSKA, per germline (reference sequence). In DNA form, the CDR3 reads TGCAGTGCTAGAGATTTACGGGAGGGCCTACTTGAGACCCAGTACTTC. It codes for CSARDLREGLLETQYF.

Regarding this clonotype: At one boundary the junction diverges from the germline segment, which might be a read error. This chain joins TRBV7-2 and TRBJ2-5, with D perhaps TRBD2 (6 bases). Germline V lookup: CDR1 SGHTA, CDR2 FQGNSA. The CDR3 runs to 12 residues. CDR3 in amino acids: CASSPMGGPSVF. The CDR3, as DNA: TGTGCCAGCAGCCCGATGGGAGGTCCATCCGTCTTC.

This rearrangement joins TRBV20-1 to TRBJ1-2; 7 positions match TRBD1. This CDR3 comprises 12 residues. With V trimmed by 7 bases and J by 5 bases, 7 bases remained unmatched. In germline, CDR1 is DFQATT, CDR2 SNEGSKA (reference sequence). The CDR3 coding sequence is TGCAGTGTTACCGGACAGGTGTATGGCTACACCTTC. It codes for CSVTGQVYGYTF.